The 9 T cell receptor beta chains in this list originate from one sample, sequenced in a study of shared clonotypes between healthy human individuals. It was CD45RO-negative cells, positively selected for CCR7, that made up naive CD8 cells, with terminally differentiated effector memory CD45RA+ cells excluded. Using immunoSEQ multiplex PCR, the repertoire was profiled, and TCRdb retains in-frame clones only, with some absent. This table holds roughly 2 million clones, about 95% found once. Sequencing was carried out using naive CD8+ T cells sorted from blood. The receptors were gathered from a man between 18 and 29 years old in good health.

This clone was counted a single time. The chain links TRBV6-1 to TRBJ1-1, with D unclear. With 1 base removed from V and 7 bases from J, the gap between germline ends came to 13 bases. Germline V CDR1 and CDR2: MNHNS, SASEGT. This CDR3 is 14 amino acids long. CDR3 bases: TGTGCCAGCAGTGAAGGTGGGCAAATCTTTGAAGCTTTCTTT. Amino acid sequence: CASSEGGQIFEAFF.

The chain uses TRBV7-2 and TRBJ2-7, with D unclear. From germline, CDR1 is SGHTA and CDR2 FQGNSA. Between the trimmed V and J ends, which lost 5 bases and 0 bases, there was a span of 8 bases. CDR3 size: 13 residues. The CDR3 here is CASSRMSSYEQYF. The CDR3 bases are TGTGCCAGCAGCCGTATGAGCTCCTACGAGCAGTACTTC.

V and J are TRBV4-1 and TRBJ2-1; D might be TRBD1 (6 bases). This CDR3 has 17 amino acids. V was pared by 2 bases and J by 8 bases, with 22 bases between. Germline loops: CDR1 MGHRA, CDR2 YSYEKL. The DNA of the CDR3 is TGCGCCAGCAGCCAACTCATGGGGGCCGCAAATATAGATGAGCAGTTCTTC. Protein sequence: CASSQLMGAANIDEQFF.

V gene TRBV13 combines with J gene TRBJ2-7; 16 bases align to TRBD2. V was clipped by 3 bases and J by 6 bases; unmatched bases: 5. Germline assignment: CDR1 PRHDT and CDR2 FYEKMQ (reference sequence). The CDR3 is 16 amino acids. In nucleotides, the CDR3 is TGTGCCAGCAGCTTCGGGACTAGCGGGAGGGCCAGCGAGCAGTACTTC. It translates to CASSFGTSGRASEQYF. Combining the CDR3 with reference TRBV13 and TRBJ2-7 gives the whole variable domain AAGVIQSPRHLIKEKRETATLKCYPIPRHDTVYWYQQGPGQDPQFLISFYEKMQSDKGSIPDRFSAQQFSDYHSELNMSSLELGDSALYFCASSFGTSGRASEQYFGPGTRLTVT.

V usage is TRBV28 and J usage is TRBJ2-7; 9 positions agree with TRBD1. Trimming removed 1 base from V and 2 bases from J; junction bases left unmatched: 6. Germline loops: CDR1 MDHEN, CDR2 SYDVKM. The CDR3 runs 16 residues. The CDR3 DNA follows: TGTGCCAGCAGTTTATTTCGGGGGGACAGGGCCTACGAGCAGTACTTC. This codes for CASSLFRGDRAYEQYF. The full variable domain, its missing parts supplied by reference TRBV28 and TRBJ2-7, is DVKVTQSSRYLVKRTGEKVFLECVQDMDHENMFWYRQDPGLGLRLIYFSYDVKMKEKGDIPEGYSVSREKKERFSLILESASTNQTSMYLCASSLFRGDRAYEQYFGPGTRLTVT.

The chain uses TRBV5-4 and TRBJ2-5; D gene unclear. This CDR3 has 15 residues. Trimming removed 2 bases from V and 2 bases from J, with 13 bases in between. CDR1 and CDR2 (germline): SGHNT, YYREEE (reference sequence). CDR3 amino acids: CASSFSGTLQETQYF. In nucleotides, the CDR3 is TGTGCCAGCAGCTTTTCCGGAACCCTACAAGAGACCCAGTACTTC.

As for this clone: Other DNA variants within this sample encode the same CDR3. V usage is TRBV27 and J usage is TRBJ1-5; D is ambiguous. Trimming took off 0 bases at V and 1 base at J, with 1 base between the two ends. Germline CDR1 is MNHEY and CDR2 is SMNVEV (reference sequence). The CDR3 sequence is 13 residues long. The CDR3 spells CASSLSSNQPQHF. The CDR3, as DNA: TGTGCCAGCAGTTTATCGAGCAATCAGCCCCAGCATTTT.

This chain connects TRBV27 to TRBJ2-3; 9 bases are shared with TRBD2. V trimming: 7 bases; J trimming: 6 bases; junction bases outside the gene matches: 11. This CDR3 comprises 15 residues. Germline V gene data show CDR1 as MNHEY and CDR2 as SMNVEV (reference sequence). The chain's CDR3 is CASKRVAGAGDTQYF. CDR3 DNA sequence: TGTGCCAGCAAAAGAGTAGCGGGGGCGGGGGATACGCAGTATTTT.

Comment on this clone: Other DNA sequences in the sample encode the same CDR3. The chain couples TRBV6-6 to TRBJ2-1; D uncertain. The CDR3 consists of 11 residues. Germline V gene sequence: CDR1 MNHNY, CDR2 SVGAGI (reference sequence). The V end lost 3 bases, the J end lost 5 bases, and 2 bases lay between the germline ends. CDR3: CASSYDNEQFF. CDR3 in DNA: TGTGCCAGCAGTTATGACAATGAGCAGTTCTTC.